This TCR beta chain was identified in a study of blood T cells in healthy people across ages (dated by TCRdb to between 2014 and 2016). About the full investigation: Template switching captured roughly one uniquely barcoded TCR beta cDNA molecule per two T cells in model experiments. Using deep sequencing normalized with unique cDNA molecular identifiers, the study measured how TCR beta repertoire diversity changes with age. The donors were split into four age groups: young (average approximately 16 years), middle-aged (nearly 40), aged (roughly 68) and long-lived (approximately 89). For two donors (one aged 18 to 29 and one aged 80 or older), the study analyzed two additional independent replicas of 1 million unique cDNA reads from the same blood draw. Results and caveats for the whole study, not just this receptor: The percentage of naive T cells measured by flow cytometry correlated strongly with observed TCR beta diversity. Compared with the aged group, the long-lived group had more naive CD4+ T cells, fewer expanded clones and increased TCR diversity, suggesting age selection. Estimates of total diversity based on one million sequenced T cells were considered lower bounds and underestimates. Because the CMV infection status of the donors was unknown, age-related changes in expanded clonotypes may potentially have been confounded. Bulk unsorted PBMC profiling prevented conclusive comparison of naive and antigen-experienced compartments. Observed TCR beta diversity per million T cells fell roughly linearly with age, and a significant reduction was already apparent by age around 39.

The roughly 39 donors, aged 6 to 90 years, were systemically healthy Caucasian individuals from Russia. Ten milliliters of peripheral blood were drawn from each donor into EDTA-treated Vacutainer tubes. Ficoll-Paque density-gradient centrifugation was used to isolate PBMCs, with at least 7 million obtained per sample. Total RNA was extracted from PBMCs with Trizol reagent, with at least 6 micrograms obtained per sample. For every donor, an aliquot of PBMCs went through flow cytometry to measure the percentages of naive CD45RAhigh/CD27high T cells. Note on this clonotype: This clone's antigen is unknown. Base qualities are not recorded, but no much larger clone differs from it by a single base.

V lost 3 bases and J lost 6 bases, and the count of bases not matched to a germline gene is 16. The germline V gene gives CDR1 as KGHSH and CDR2 as LQKENI. The CDR3 numbers 17 residues from cysteine through phenylalanine. Left in the record is the CDR3 DNA by itself, 51 bases read in frame from the first base. Library prep was done by 5' RACE. TCRdb lists the instrument as Illumina HiSeq 2500. A second PCR of about 6 to 11 cycles was performed with a sample-barcoded 5' primer and a J-beta primer mix. A template-switch 5' adaptor carrying 12 random nucleotides introduced a unique molecular identifier onto each TCR beta cDNA molecule. Each sample yielded at least 2.5 million CDR3-containing paired-end reads. The Mint cDNA synthesis kit, primed by a TRBC-specific oligonucleotide, was used to synthesize first-strand cDNA from all RNA. Following uracil-DNA glycosylase treatment, all cDNA underwent a first 18-cycle PCR with the universal primers M1SS and BC2_uni_R. On the authors' methods: Normalization of each sample was performed by random selection of 1 million high-quality reads, each carrying a distinct molecular identifier. Instead of being binned into consensus sequences, reads that shared molecular identifiers were thrown out. MiTCR, set to a Q25 quality threshold and the strictest error-elimination algorithm, was used for CDR3 identification, clonotype clustering and error correction. A nonparametric unseen species model with Euler transformation was used to estimate a lower bound on total TCR beta diversity. TCRdb reworked the public reads: Q25 trimming with fastp, MiXCR clone assembly, productive beta chains retained. Here each entry gathers all rows of one CDR3 protein and keeps the most common genes and DNA. The V and J calls and clone size come from TCRdb's table, not from the authors' own analysis. This sample lists over 700,000 distinct CDR3 sequences; more than 20% were detected once. The top ten constitute roughly a tenth of the sample.

This same sample was also part of a study on T cells of mothers and their children. From that second study: The donors were nine systemically healthy Caucasian individuals, made up of three mothers and their six children. cDNA synthesis used all of the extracted RNA, with roughly 1.5 ug of RNA in each 15 ul reaction. Sample barcodes and 2-4 random nucleotides were added via the M1S primer in the second PCR. More than 8 million TCR beta CDR3 reads were obtained from each mother, and 2.5 million to 3 million reads were obtained from each child. In both related and unrelated pairs, thymic selection shapes the output of TCR recombination in a similar way, with inherited differences having only a minor effect. Related mother-child pairs always showed normalized repertoire overlap that was slightly higher than in unrelated mother-child pairs, though the difference was never significant. No persistent microchimeric T cell clones were found, with a detection sensitivity of approximately 95 clones per million clonotypes. The study used deep NGS to compare TCR beta repertoires of mothers and children, seeking features distinguishing related mother-child pairs from unrelated individuals. Mothers averaged around 43 +/- 4 years of age and children averaged around 10 +/- 4 years. After adapters were ligated using NEBNext reagents, the libraries underwent 100+100 nt paired-end sequencing on an Illumina HiSeq 2000. To prevent cross-contamination, the mother and child libraries were prepared a month apart and were sequenced in separate runs. Each donor had between roughly 450,000 and 2,300,000 distinct TCR beta clonotypes identified. Naive TCR beta clonotypes were estimated from low-frequency clonotypes matched to each donor's FACS-determined naive share, without sorting.

Input material: blood. The rearranged segments are TRBV18 and TRBJ2-5, and 7 bases in between align with TRBD2. The clonotype originates from a boy younger than 18 in good health. The bases are TGTGCCAGCTCACCGGGACTCCAGCGGGGTGCGGGGAAGACCCAGTACTTC. Protein translation: CASSPGLQRGAGKTQYF.